The text below deals with one TCR beta chain. Its target is not known. The CDR3 length is 11 residues. Germline values: CDR1 GTSNPN, CDR2 SVGIG (reference sequence). This record belongs to a study of cytomegalovirus exposure and HLA in healthy donors. Study conclusions and caveats: In vitro work confirmed that three CMV-associated chains recognize CMV antigens.

Sequenced by immunoSEQ multiplex PCR; TCRdb stores in-frame clones only, minus some. The top ten hold roughly 1.2% of the sample, which has about 240,000 clones, around 88% seen once. The sequence came from a woman aged 25 to 45 in good health and CMV-seropositive. Sequenced input: PBMCs. The chain links TRBV30 to TRBJ1-2, with a tentative D call TRBD1 (6 bases). DNA of the CDR3: TGTGCTACAACAGGGATGTATGGCTACACCTTC. Its protein product is CATTGMYGYTF.